The rows below give T cell receptor beta chains drawn from one sample of a study of T cell responses to AZD1222 COVID-19 vaccine. Sequencing used immunoSEQ multiplex PCR; TCRdb keeps in-frame clones, though not all of them. Of approximately 200,000 clones listed, roughly nine tenths are singletons. The input for sequencing was peripheral blood, taken 28 days after the second AZD1222 dose. Source of these receptors: an adult who received the AZD1222 COVID-19 vaccine. The CDR3 runs from the conserved cysteine through the conserved F or W. The order of the fields is clone size, J gene, D gene, V gene, CDR3 protein, CDR3 DNA. A D gene is named only where the DNA matches it firmly. For some rows the clone size is stated as once, few or many, or as a class when expanded; others skip it.

-,TRBJ2-1,TRBD2,TRBV28,CASSLGNWASGRLGQFF,TGTGCCAGCAGTTTAGGAAATTGGGCTAGCGGGCGATTGGGGCAGTTCTTC
-,TRBJ1-4,-,TRBV27,CASRPLEGIGEKLFF,TGTGCCAGCAGACCCTTGGAGGGTATAGGGGAAAAACTGTTTTTT
-,TRBJ2-5,-,TRBV28,CASRLQGPQETQYF,TGTGCCAGCAGGCTCCAGGGACCCCAAGAGACCCAGTACTTC
-,TRBJ2-5,-,TRBV9,CASSSGTLQETQYF,TGTGCCAGCAGTTCCGGGACTTTACAAGAGACCCAGTACTTC
-,TRBJ1-2,TRBD1,TRBV6-5,CASSPGGANYGYTF,TGTGCCAGCAGTCCAGGGGGGGCTAACTATGGCTACACCTTC
-,TRBJ1-1,-,TRBV11-2,CASRLEVEGIAEAFF,TGTGCCAGCAGGTTAGAGGTTGAGGGAATCGCTGAAGCTTTCTTT
-,TRBJ1-4,-,TRBV30,CAWNKPGATNEKLFF,TGTGCCTGGAACAAACCGGGGGCAACTAATGAAAAACTGTTTTTT
-,TRBJ2-7,TRBD2,TRBV12-5,CASVLSGRAPYEQYF,TGTGCTAGTGTCCTTAGCGGGAGGGCACCCTACGAGCAGTACTTC
-,TRBJ1-1,TRBD1,TRBV14,CASSRTGGFLGTEAFF,TGTGCCAGCAGCAGAACAGGGGGCTTTTTAGGGACTGAAGCTTTCTTT
-,TRBJ1-2,TRBD1,TRBV6-5,CASSPGQGRGYTF,TGTGCCAGCAGCCCGGGACAGGGACGTGGCTACACCTTC
-,TRBJ2-3,-,TRBV3-1/TRBV3-2,CASSQGRGPWDTQYF,TGTGCCAGCAGCCAAGGTCGGGGGCCTTGGGATACGCAGTATTTT
-,TRBJ1-5,-,TRBV28,CASSLLGGWNQPQHF,TGTGCCAGCAGTTTGCTCGGAGGCTGGAATCAGCCCCAGCATTTT
-,TRBJ1-1,TRBD1,TRBV6-5,CASNPGGGGTEAFF,TGTGCCAGCAATCCAGGGGGCGGTGGAACTGAAGCTTTCTTT
-,TRBJ2-7,-,TRBV14,CASSRRHIASSSYEQYF,TGTGCCAGCAGTCGGAGGCACATAGCGAGTAGCTCCTACGAGCAGTACTTC
-,TRBJ1-6,TRBD1,TRBV7-3,CASSRTSGQGASYNSPLHF,TGTGCCAGCAGCCGAACCTCGGGACAGGGGGCCTCCTATAATTCACCCCTCCACTTT
-,TRBJ2-3,TRBD2,TRBV11-2,CASSLGLAADTQYF,TGTGCCAGCTCCTTAGGACTAGCAGCAGATACGCAGTATTTT
-,TRBJ1-2,TRBD1,TRBV15,CATSPQGAVGYTF,TGTGCCACCAGTCCTCAGGGGGCGGTTGGCTACACCTTC
-,TRBJ1-5,TRBD1,TRBV2,CASSALGQGGQPQHF,TGTGCCAGCAGTGCGCTTGGACAGGGCGGTCAGCCCCAGCATTTT
-,TRBJ2-3,-,TRBV2,CASSERGSLADTQYF,TGTGCCAGCAGTGAACGTGGGAGTCTTGCAGATACGCAGTATTTT
-,TRBJ1-1,-,TRBV6-5,CASSNPSPGRTEAFF,TGTGCCAGCAGTAACCCCAGCCCAGGGAGGACTGAAGCTTTCTTT
-,TRBJ1-2,-,TRBV7-9,CASSLEVAGNYGYTF,TGTGCCAGCAGCTTAGAGGTGGCGGGAAACTATGGCTACACCTTC
-,TRBJ1-6,-,TRBV2,CASRRTTGLNSPLHF,TGTGCCAGCAGGCGAACAACAGGGCTAAATTCACCCCTCCACTTT
-,TRBJ1-1,-,TRBV19,CASSPLYRERGPFF,TGTGCCAGTAGTCCATTATACAGGGAGCGCGGACCTTTCTTT
-,TRBJ1-2,-,TRBV7-8,CASSLGPENYGYTF,TGTGCCAGCAGCTTAGGACCGGAAAACTATGGCTACACCTTC
-,TRBJ2-5,-,TRBV5-1,CASSGGTKGETQYF,TGCGCCAGCAGCGGCGGGACAAAGGGCGAGACCCAGTACTTC
few,TRBJ1-1,-,TRBV30,CAWSVSGTNTEAFF,TGTGCCTGGAGTGTAAGCGGAACGAACACTGAAGCTTTCTTT
once,TRBJ1-1,-,TRBV6-5,CASSAFPQNTEAFF,TGTGCCAGCAGCGCGTTCCCCCAGAACACTGAAGCTTTCTTT
-,TRBJ2-1,-,TRBV30,CAWRKRQSSYNEQFF,TGTGCCTGGAGGAAGCGGCAGAGCTCCTACAATGAGCAGTTCTTC
few,TRBJ2-7,TRBD2,TRBV3-1/TRBV3-2,CASSQAKREYSYEQYF,TGTGCCAGCAGCCAAGCGAAGCGGGAGTACTCCTACGAGCAGTACTTC
-,TRBJ1-1,-,TRBV11-2,CASSTTTNTEAFF,TGTGCCAGCAGCACCACAACGAACACTGAAGCTTTCTTT
-,TRBJ1-1,-,TRBV5-1,CASSFQGRGTEAFF,TGCGCCAGCAGCTTTCAAGGCCGGGGCACTGAAGCTTTCTTT
-,TRBJ2-2,-,TRBV6-2/TRBV6-3,CASSPRLTGELFF,TGTGCCAGCAGTCCCCGCCTCACCGGGGAGCTGTTTTTT
-,TRBJ1-5,-,TRBV6-1,CASSGDYSRPYSNQPQHF,TGTGCCAGCAGTGGCGATTATTCCCGACCTTATAGCAATCAGCCCCAGCATTTT
-,TRBJ2-6,-,TRBV7-2,CASSLGDRIGANVLTF,TGTGCCAGCAGCTTAGGTGACAGGATCGGGGCCAACGTCCTGACTTTC
-,TRBJ1-4,TRBD1,TRBV15,CATSRDVEGGPGEKLFF,TGTGCCACCAGCAGAGATGTGGAAGGGGGCCCAGGTGAAAAACTGTTTTTT